The 3 T cell receptor beta chains below come from one sample, sequenced in a study of CD8+ T cells in alopecia areata. Sequencing templates came from extracted RNA that was reverse transcribed into cDNA. The data were produced by immunoSEQ multiplex PCR, yet TCRdb's version contains in-frame clones alone and is incomplete. This sample carries 70,000 or so clones, approximately 64% of them seen once, and the ten largest clones take approximately 15%. Here the sequenced sample was CD8+ T cells sorted from blood, taken at week 0. All receptors derive from a human donor with alopecia areata.

CDR3 protein: CSGRRLNEETQYF. DNA for the CDR3: TGCAGCGGCCGGCGACTAAACGAAGAGACCCAGTACTTC. V gene TRBV29-1 combines with J gene TRBJ2-5; weak D call: TRBD2 (5 bases). This CDR3 spans 13 amino acids. Germline V CDR1 and CDR2: SQVTM, ANQGSEA. Trimming removed 7 bases from V and 3 bases from J, with 15 bases in between.

This chain connects TRBV7-9 to TRBJ2-7; possibly TRBD1 for D (7 bases). Looked up from germline, CDR1 is SEHNR and CDR2 is FQNEAQ (reference sequence). The CDR3 contains 14 residues. The V and J ends lost 5 bases and 5 bases respectively, with 16 bases between them. As DNA, the CDR3 is TGTGCCAGCAGCCCGGCAGGGGGGAACAACGAGCAGTACTTC. Amino acids: CASSPAGGNNEQYF.

This rearrangement joins TRBV16 to TRBJ2-6, with D hard to call. The CDR3 spans 11 residues. Germline-derived CDR1 and CDR2 are KGHSY and FQNENV. Deletions cut 2 bases from V and 11 bases from J, with 4 bases between. The CDR3 DNA follows: TGTGCCAGCAGCCAAGGTGACGTCCTGACTTTC. This gives the protein CASSQGDVLTF.